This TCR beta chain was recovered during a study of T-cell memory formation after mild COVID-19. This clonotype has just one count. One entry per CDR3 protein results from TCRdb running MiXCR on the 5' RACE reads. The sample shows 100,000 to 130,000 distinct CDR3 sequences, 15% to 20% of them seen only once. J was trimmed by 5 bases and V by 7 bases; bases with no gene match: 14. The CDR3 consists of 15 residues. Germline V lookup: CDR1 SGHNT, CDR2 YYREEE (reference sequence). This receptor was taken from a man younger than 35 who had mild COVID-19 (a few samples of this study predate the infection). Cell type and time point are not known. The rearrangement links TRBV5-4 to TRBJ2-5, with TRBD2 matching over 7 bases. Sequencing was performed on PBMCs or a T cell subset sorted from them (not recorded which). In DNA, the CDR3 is TGTGCCAGCCCTGTAGGGAGCGGGGACGGCGAGACCCAGTACTTC. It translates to CASPVGSGDGETQYF. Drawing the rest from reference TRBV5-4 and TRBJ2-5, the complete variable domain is ETGVTQSPTHLIKTRGQQVTLRCSSQSGHNTVSWYQQALGQGPQFIFQYYREEENGRGNFPPRFSGLQFPNYSSELNVNALELDDSALYLCASPVGSGDGETQYFGPGTRLLVL.